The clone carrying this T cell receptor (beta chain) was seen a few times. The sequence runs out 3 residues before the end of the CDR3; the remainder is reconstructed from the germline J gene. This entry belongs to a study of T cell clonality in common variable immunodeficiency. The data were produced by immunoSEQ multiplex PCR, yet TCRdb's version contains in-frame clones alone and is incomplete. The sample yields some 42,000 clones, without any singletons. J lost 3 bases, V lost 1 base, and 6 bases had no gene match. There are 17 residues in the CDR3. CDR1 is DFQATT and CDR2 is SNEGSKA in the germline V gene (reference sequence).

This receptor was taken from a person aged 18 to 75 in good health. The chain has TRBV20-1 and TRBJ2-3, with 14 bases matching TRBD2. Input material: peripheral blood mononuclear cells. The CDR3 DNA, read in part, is TGCAGTGCTAGAGGAGCCGGGACTAGCGGGAGTACAGATACG. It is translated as CSARGAGTSGSTDT. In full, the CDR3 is CSARGAGTSGSTDTQYF.